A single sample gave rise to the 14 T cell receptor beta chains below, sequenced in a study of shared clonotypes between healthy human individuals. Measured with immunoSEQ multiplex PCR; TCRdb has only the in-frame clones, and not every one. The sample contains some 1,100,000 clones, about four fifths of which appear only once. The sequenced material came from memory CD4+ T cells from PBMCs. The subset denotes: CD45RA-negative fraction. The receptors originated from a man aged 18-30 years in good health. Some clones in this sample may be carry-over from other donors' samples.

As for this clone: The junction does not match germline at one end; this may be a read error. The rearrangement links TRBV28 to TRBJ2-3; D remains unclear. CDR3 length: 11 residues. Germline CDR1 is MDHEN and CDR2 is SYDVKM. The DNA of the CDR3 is TGTGCCAGCAGTTCCGATATACGCGTCGATTTT. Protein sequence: CASSSDIRVDF.

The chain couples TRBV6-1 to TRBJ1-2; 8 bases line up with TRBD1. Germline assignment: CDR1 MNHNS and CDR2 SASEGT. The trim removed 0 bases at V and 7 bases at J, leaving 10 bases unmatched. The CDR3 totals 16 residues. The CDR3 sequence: CASSEARQGWFGGYTF. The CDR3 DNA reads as TGTGCCAGCAGTGAAGCCCGACAGGGGTGGTTTGGTGGCTACACCTTC.

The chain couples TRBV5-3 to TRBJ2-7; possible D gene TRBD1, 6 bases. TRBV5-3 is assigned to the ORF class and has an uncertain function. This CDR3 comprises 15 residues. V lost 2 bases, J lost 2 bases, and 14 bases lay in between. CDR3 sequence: CARSLRTAHAYEQYF. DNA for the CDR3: TGTGCCAGAAGCTTACGGACAGCTCACGCCTACGAGCAGTACTTC.

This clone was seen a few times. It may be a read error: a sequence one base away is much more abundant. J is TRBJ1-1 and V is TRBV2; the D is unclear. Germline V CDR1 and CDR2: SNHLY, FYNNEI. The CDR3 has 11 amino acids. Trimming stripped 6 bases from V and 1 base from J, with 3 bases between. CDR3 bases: TGTGCCAGCAGCGAGAACACTGAAGCTTTCTTT. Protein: CASSENTEAFF. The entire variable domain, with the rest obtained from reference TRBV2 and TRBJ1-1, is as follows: EPEVTQTPSHQVTQMGQEVILRCVPISNHLYFYWYRQILGQKVEFLVSFYNNEISEKSEIFDDQFSVERPDGSNFTLKIRSTKLEDSAMYFCASSENTEAFFGQGTRLTVV.

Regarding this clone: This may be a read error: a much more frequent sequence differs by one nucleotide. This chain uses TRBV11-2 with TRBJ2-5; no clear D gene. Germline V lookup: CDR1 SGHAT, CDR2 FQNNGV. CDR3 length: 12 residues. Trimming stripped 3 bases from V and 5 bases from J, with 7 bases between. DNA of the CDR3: TGTGCCAGCAGCTTGTTTGGGGAGACCCAGTACTTC. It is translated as CASSLFGETQYF.

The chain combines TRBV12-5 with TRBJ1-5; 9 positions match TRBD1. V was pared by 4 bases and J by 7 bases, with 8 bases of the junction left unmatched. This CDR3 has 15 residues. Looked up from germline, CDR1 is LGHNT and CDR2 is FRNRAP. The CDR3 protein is CASGWDRAVVQPQHF. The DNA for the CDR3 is TGTGCTAGTGGTTGGGACAGGGCAGTTGTACAGCCCCAGCATTTT.

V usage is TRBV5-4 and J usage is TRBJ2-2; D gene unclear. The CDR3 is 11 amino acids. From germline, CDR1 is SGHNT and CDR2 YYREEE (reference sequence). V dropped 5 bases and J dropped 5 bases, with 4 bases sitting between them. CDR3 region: CASSQTGELFF. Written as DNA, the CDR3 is TGTGCCAGCAGTCAAACCGGGGAGCTGTTTTTT.

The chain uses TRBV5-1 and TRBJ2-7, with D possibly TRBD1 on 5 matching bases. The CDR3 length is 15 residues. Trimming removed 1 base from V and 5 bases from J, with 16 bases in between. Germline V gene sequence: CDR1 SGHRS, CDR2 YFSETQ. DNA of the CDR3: TGCGCCAGCAGCTTGATACCGGACACCAATAACGAGCAGTACTTC. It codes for CASSLIPDTNNEQYF.

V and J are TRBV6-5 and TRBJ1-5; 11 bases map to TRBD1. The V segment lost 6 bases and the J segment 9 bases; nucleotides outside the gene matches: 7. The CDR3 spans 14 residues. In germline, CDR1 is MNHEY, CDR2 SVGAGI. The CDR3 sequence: CASSPDRGRGPQHF. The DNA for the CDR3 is TGTGCCAGCAGCCCGGACAGGGGGCGGGGGCCCCAGCATTTT.

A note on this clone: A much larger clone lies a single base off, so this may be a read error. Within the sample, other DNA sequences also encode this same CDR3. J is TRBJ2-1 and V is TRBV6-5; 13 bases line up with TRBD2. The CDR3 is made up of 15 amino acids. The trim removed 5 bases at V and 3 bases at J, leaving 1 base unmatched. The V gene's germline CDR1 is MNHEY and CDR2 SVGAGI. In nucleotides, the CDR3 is TGTGCCAGCAGTAGACTAGCGGGAGGCTACAATGAGCAGTTCTTC. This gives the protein CASSRLAGGYNEQFF.

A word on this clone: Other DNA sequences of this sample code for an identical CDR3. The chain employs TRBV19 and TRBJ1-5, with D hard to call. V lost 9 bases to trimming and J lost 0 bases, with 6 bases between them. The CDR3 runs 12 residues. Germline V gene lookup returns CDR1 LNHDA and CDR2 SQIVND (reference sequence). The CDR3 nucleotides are TGTGCCAGCCGCGATAGCAATCAGCCCCAGCATTTT. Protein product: CASRDSNQPQHF.

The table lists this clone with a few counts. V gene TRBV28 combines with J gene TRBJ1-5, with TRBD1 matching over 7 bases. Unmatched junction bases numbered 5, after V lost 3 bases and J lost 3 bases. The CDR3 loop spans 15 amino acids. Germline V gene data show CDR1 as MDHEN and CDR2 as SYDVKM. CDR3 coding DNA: TGTGCCAGCAGTTTGGGAGGGGGCTACAATCAGCCCCAGCATTTT. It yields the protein CASSLGGGYNQPQHF.

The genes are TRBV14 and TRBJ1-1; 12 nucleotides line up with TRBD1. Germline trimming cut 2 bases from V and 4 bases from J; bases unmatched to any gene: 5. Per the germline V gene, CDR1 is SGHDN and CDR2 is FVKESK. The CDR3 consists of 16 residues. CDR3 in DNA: TGTGCCAGCAGCCAACTCCGGGACAGGGGGCGCACTGAAGCTTTCTTT. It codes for CASSQLRDRGRTEAFF.

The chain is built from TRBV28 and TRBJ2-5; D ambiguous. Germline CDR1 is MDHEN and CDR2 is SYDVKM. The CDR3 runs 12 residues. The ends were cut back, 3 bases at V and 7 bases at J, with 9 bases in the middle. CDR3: CASSFIGLTQYF. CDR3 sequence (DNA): TGTGCCAGCAGTTTTATAGGGTTGACCCAGTACTTC. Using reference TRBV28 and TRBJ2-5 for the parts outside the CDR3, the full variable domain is DVKVTQSSRYLVKRTGEKVFLECVQDMDHENMFWYRQDPGLGLRLIYFSYDVKMKEKGDIPEGYSVSREKKERFSLILESASTNQTSMYLCASSFIGLTQYFGPGTRLLVL.